The clone carrying this T cell receptor beta chain was seen a few times. The data were taken from a study of low-dose radiotherapy and immunotherapy resistance in tumors. About the study: Cohort 2's total reached 13 Gy over 26 weeks, at 1 Gy per fraction every two weeks. Intravenous ipilimumab 1 mg/kg every six weeks was given with nivolumab 240 mg every two weeks.

Covering alpha and beta chains, TRAV- and TRBV-specific primers were used for the first-strand cDNA. Amplification of TCRs used a constant-region primer and V-primer adapter for about 20 PCR cycles. MiXCR was run by TCRdb on the reads, yielding one entry per CDR3 protein. The table lists around 65,000 distinct CDR3 sequences, about 25% of them singletons. V shed 6 bases and J shed 8 bases, with 11 bases lying between them. The CDR3 has 12 amino acids. Per the germline V gene, CDR1 is MDHEN and CDR2 is SYDVKM. Regarding time point: before trial treatment. This receptor was taken from a male donor with rectosigmoid adenocarcinoma. This chain joins TRBV28 and TRBJ2-1; TRBD1 is a possible D gene (5 bases). The sequences come from PBMCs, collected before treatment. The CDR3, as DNA: TGTGCCAGCAGCCCAGGGATCCATGAGCAGTTCTTC. Amino acids: CASSPGIHEQFF.